This T cell receptor (beta chain) was observed in a study of cytomegalovirus exposure and HLA in healthy donors. The V gene's germline CDR1 is SQVTM and CDR2 ANQGSEA. V lost 1 base, J lost 2 bases, and 8 bases lay in between. The CDR3 length is 13 residues. Both 60 Vbeta primers and 13 Jbeta primers went into the PCR. Sequencing was performed with immunoSEQ multiplex PCR; in TCRdb, only in-frame clones are kept and a portion is missing. This table has around 94,000 clones, approximately 84% appearing once. V gene TRBV29-1 combines with J gene TRBJ1-2; D is ambiguous. Sequencing was done on a sample of PBMCs. The sequence derives from a man between 18 and 35 years old in good health and CMV-seronegative. The CDR3 is CSVEASRNYGYTF. CDR3 DNA sequence: TGCAGCGTTGAAGCTAGCAGGAACTATGGCTACACCTTC. Filled out from reference TRBV29-1 and TRBJ1-2, the complete variable domain reads SAVISQKPSRDICQRGTSLTIQCQVDSQVTMMFWYRQQPGQSLTLIATANQGSEATYESGFVIDKFPISRPNLTFSTLTVSNMSPEDSSIYLCSVEASRNYGYTFGSGTRLTVV.